Listed here is a single TCR beta chain. Its target antigen remains unknown. Base-call qualities are not available, and no considerably larger clone is one nucleotide away. Each collaborating institution followed its own protocols to collect whole blood in K2EDTA tubes. Collaborator samples were shipped for TCRbeta analysis as frozen whole blood, isolated PBMCs, or DNA extracted from either sample type. TCRbeta CDR3 regions were amplified from genomic DNA by means of the immunoSEQ Assay, a bias-controlled multiplex PCR. Regarding the original processing steps: The number of nucleated cells in each sample was estimated from the amplification of reference gene primers within the assay. Sequence reads were collapsed and filtered to measure the absolute abundance of every unique TCRbeta CDR3 rearrangement. For each sample, productive Simpson clonality was calculated as the square root of Simpson's diversity index across productive rearrangements. TCRdb took over this immuneACCESS table, retaining in-frame rearrangements with V and J assigned. Such tables are incomplete; in checked studies, under half of the missing clones stem from an unresolved V gene, and the remainder is unexplained. D and trimming were read from the DNA, whereas the V and J calls and clone size are those reported in that table. In all, the sample holds about 670,000 clones, and about 87% of those were seen once. The ten top clones hold approximately 0.3% of the sample.

These data are taken from a study of blood T cell repertoires in COVID-19 (dated by TCRdb to about 2020). With regard to the full study: Samples covering the acute and convalescent phases of COVID-19 were provided by collaborators in the United States, Italy and Spain. The material from the prospective study consisted of cDNA or gDNA derived from T cells, B-cell-depleted T cells, or PBMCs. Subjects who had been exposed to COVID-19, were actively infected with it, or had recovered from it provided the deeply sampled blood TCRbeta repertoires that made up the dataset. A freely available public database, intended as a resource for researchers studying the immune response to SARS-CoV-2, is where the repertoires were released. The samples were drawn from two sources: the first 160 participants of the ongoing ImmuneRACE study, and 1,000 to 1,500 subjects contributed by 6 global collaborators. Sample metadata almost always included a de-identified subject ID, COVID-19 status, age in years and sex. Where HLA class I and class II types were available, the types were taken from metadata supplied by the sample provider, not from assay-based typing. Results and caveats for the whole study, not just this receptor: How much clinical and demographic metadata was included differed by source and by participant, and the metadata was provided uncurated.

Trimming takes 3 bases off V and 3 bases off J; junction bases not matched to a gene: 5. The germline V gene specifies SGHRS as CDR1 and YFSETQ as CDR2. The CDR3 measures 15 amino acids from cysteine to phenylalanine. Just CDR3 DNA is preserved here, 45 bases in frame from base 1. Material: peripheral blood. This clonotype was sampled from a woman between 18 and 29 years old with acute or convalescent COVID-19. Recombination connected TRBV5-1 to TRBJ2-1; TRBD2 aligns with 8 central bases. The CDR3 protein: CASSSGGLGYNEQFF. The DNA sequence is TGCGCCAGCAGCTCGGGGGGGCTTGGCTACAATGAGCAGTTCTTC.